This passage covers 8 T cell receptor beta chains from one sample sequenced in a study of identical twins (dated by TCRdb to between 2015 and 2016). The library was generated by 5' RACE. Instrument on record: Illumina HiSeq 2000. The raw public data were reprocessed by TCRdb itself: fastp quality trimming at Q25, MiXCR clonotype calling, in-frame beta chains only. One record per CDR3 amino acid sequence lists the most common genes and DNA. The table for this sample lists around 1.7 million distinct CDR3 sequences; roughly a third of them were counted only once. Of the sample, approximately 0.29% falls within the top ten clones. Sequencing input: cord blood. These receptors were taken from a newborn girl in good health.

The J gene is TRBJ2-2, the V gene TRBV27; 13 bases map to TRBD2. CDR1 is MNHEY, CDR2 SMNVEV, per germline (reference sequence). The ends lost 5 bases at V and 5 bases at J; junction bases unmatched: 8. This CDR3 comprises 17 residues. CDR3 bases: TGTGCCAGCAGTCCAGGACTAGCGGGAGTTCGGACCGGGGAGCTGTTTTTT. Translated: CASSPGLAGVRTGELFF.

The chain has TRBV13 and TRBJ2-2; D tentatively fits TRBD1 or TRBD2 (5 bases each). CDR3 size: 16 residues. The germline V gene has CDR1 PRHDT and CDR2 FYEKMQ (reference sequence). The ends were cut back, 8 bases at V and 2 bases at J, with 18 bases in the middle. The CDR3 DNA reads TGTGCCAGCCAAGACCCCGGGACCGTAAACACCGGGGAGCTGTTTTTT. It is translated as CASQDPGTVNTGELFF.

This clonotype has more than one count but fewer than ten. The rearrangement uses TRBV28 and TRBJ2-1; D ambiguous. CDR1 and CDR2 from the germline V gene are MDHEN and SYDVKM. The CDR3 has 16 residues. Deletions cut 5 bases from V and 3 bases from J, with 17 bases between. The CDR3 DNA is TGTGCCAGCAGTATGATGGACCCGACTGGCTACAATGAGCAGTTCTTC. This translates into CASSMMDPTGYNEQFF.

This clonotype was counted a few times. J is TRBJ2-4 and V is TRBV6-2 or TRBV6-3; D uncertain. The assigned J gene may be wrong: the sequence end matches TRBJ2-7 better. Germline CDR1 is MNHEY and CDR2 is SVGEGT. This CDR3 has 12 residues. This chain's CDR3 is CASSSPLHEQYF. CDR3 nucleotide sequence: TGTGCCAGCAGTTCCCCGTTACACGAGCAGTACTTC.

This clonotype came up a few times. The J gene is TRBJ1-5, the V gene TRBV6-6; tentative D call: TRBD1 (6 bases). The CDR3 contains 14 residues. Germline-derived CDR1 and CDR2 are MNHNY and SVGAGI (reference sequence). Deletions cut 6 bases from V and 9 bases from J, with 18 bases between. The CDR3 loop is CASSPGDLLRPQHF. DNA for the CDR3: TGTGCCAGCAGCCCAGGGGATTTGCTGCGGCCCCAGCATTTT.

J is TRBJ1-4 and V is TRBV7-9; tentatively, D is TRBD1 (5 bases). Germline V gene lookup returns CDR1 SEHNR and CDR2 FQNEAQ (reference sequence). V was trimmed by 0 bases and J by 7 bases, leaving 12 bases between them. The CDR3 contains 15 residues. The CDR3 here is CASSLAFGGGEKLFF. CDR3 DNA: TGTGCCAGCAGCTTAGCGTTCGGGGGTGGTGAAAAACTGTTTTTT. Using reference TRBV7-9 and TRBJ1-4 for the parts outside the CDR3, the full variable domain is DTGVSQNPRHKITKRGQNVTFRCDPISEHNRLYWYRQTLGQGPEFLTYFQNEAQLEKSRLLSDRFSAERPKGSFSTLEIQRTEQGDSAMYLCASSLAFGGGEKLFFGSGTQLSVL.

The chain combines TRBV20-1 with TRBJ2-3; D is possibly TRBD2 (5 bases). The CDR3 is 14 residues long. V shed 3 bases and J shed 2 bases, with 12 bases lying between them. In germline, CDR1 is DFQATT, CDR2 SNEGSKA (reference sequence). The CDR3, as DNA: TGCAGTGCTAGTCCAGCGGTCTCCACAGATACGCAGTATTTT. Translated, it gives CSASPAVSTDTQYF.

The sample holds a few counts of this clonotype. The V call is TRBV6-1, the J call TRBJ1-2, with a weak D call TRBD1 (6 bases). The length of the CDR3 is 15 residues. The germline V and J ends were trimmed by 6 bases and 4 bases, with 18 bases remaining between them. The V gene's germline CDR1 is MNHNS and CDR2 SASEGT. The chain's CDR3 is CASRFRGLTGYGYTF. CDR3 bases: TGTGCCAGCAGGTTCCGGGGGCTAACTGGCTATGGCTACACCTTC.